This TCR beta chain stems from a study of T cell repertoires in cytomegalovirus infection. CDR3 length: 16 amino acids. In germline, CDR1 is SGHVS, CDR2 FNYEAQ. V lost 5 bases and J 4 bases, leaving 20 bases between the germline ends. TCRdb reanalysed the reads using MiXCR and keeps one entry per CDR3 protein. The sample has about 140,000 distinct CDR3 sequences; roughly 6% are singletons. This clonotype was detected many times. What was sequenced was PBMCs. This sequence joins TRBV7-6 and TRBJ2-5; possibly TRBD1 for D (6 bases). The receptor was derived from a human donor in good health (CMV status not recorded). Some clones in this sample may be carry-over from other donors' samples. CDR3 sequence reads: CASSPHGQSLGETQYF. For the CDR3, the DNA is TGTGCCAGCAGCCCCCACGGACAGTCTTTGGGAGAGACCCAGTACTTC.